These 24 T cell receptor beta chains came from one sample sequenced in a study of identical twins. Each CDR3 protein is one row after TCRdb ran MiXCR on the 5' RACE reads. The table shows some 760,000 distinct CDR3 sequences, with 15% to 20% occurring only once. This sample was shared with a second study, whose subject was T cells expressing NK-cell markers.

Sequencing was performed on PBMCs. Every receptor here comes from a young woman in good health.

The chain carries TRBV12-3 or TRBV12-4 and TRBJ2-2, with 8 positions matching TRBD2. Germline trimming cut 5 bases from V and 5 bases from J; bases unmatched to any gene: 10. There are 16 residues in the CDR3. The CDR3 protein is CASSGLAPRGTGELFF. As DNA, the CDR3 is TGTGCCAGCAGTGGACTAGCTCCTAGGGGGACCGGGGAGCTGTTTTTT.

This chain uses TRBV7-8 with TRBJ2-1; a possible D gene is TRBD1 (5 bases). The ends were cut back, 1 base at V and 5 bases at J, with 9 bases in the middle. The CDR3 contains 14 residues. The V gene's germline CDR1 is SGHVS and CDR2 FQNEAQ. The CDR3 bases are TGTGCCAGCAGCTTAGTCGGACATAACAATGAGCAGTTCTTC. Translation gives CASSLVGHNNEQFF.

This clonotype was detected a few times. V is TRBV20-1 and J is TRBJ2-3; no clear D gene. Germline lookup yields CDR1 DFQATT and CDR2 SNEGSKA (reference sequence). The V gene lost 5 bases and the J gene lost 8 bases, with 14 bases spanning the gap. CDR3 length: 12 amino acids. CDR3 amino acids: CSAGVVLSTQYF. The CDR3 bases are TGCAGTGCTGGGGTTGTATTGAGTACGCAGTATTTT.

This clonotype has more than one count but fewer than ten. Relative to the germline gene, one junction end is altered; a read error may explain this. V and J are TRBV5-1 and TRBJ2-1, with D hard to call. Germline V lookup: CDR1 SGHRS, CDR2 YFSETQ. The CDR3 spans 13 residues. This CDR3 is CASSLDSNNEQFF. The DNA for the CDR3 is TGCGCCAGCAGCTTGGACTCCAACAATGAGCAGTTCTTC. The variable domain in full, completed from reference TRBV5-1 and TRBJ2-1, reads KAGVTQTPRYLIKTRGQQVTLSCSPISGHRSVSWYQQTPGQGLQFLFEYFSETQRNKGNFPGRFSGRQFSNSRSEMNVSTLELGDSALYLCASSLDSNNEQFFGPGTRLTVL.

This clonotype was detected many times. The chain uses TRBV12-3 or TRBV12-4 and TRBJ1-1; no firm D call. This CDR3 region has 14 residues. The V end lost 5 bases, the J end lost 0 bases, and 10 bases lay between the germline ends. The CDR3, as DNA: TGTGCCAGCAGTAGCGGTCGGATGAACACTGAAGCTTTCTTT. Amino acids: CASSSGRMNTEAFF.

V and J are TRBV3-1 and TRBJ2-7, with a weak D call TRBD2 (5 bases). The CDR3 contains 14 residues. Trimming took 3 bases from V and 2 from J, leaving 11 bases between them. Per germline, CDR1 LGHDT and CDR2 YNNKEL (reference sequence). CDR3 nucleotides: TGTGCCAGCAGCCATCTAGCACCACCCTACGAGCAGTACTTC. Translated: CASSHLAPPYEQYF.

The V gene is TRBV4-3, the J gene TRBJ2-1; possible D gene TRBD2, 6 bases. The V and J ends lost 0 bases and 6 bases respectively, with 9 bases between them. CDR1 is LGHNA, CDR2 YSLEER, per germline. This CDR3 has 14 amino acids. The CDR3 region is CASSQDRRGNEQFF. Written as DNA, the CDR3 is TGCGCCAGCAGCCAAGACCGGCGGGGCAATGAGCAGTTCTTC.

J is TRBJ2-1 and V is TRBV6-4; a weak D match, TRBD2 (5 bases). Trimming took 4 bases from V and 9 from J, leaving 25 bases between them. The CDR3 spans 17 residues. The V gene's germline CDR1 is MRHNA and CDR2 SNTAGT. CDR3 in DNA: TGTGCCAGCAGTGGAGTGTTTGGTGGGAGTAACCCCGGTGAGCAGTTCTTC. Translation: CASSGVFGGSNPGEQFF.

The V call is TRBV20-1, the J call TRBJ2-1; 8 bases match TRBD2. This CDR3 spans 15 amino acids. J was trimmed by 8 bases and V by 6 bases; bases with no gene match: 15. The germline V gene has CDR1 DFQATT and CDR2 SNEGSKA (reference sequence). The CDR3 sequence is CSALTGGAGSYEQFF. DNA for the CDR3: TGCAGTGCGCTCACGGGGGGGGCGGGGTCCTATGAGCAGTTCTTC.

This chain joins TRBV6-2 or TRBV6-3 and TRBJ2-7; 15 bases fit TRBD2. CDR3 length equals 16 residues. V lost 5 bases to trimming and J lost 6 bases; unmatched junction nucleotides: 8. Germline values: CDR1 MNHEY, CDR2 SVGEGT. The CDR3 DNA reads TGTGCCAGCAGTGACCCGGGACTAGCGGGAGGTGGCGAGCAGTACTTC. Protein: CASSDPGLAGGGEQYF.

The V gene is TRBV6-6, the J gene TRBJ2-7; D is possibly TRBD1 (7 bases). Trimming cost V 8 bases and J 9 bases, with 14 bases left between them. This CDR3 contains 11 residues. Germline V lookup: CDR1 MNHNY, CDR2 SVGAGI (reference sequence). The CDR3 is CASGAGGWQYF. In DNA, the CDR3 is TGTGCCAGCGGGGCAGGGGGGTGGCAGTACTTC.

This clonotype appeared a few times. The V call is TRBV29-1, the J call TRBJ2-5; 10 positions match TRBD1. From germline, CDR1 is SQVTM and CDR2 ANQGSEA. The length of the CDR3 is 14 residues. With V trimmed by 6 bases and J by 3 bases, 7 bases remained unmatched. CDR3 sequence (DNA): TGCAGCGTCGGGGACAGGGGCGCCGAAGAGACCCAGTACTTC. Amino acids: CSVGDRGAEETQYF.

The chain employs TRBV3-1 and TRBJ2-1, with 9 bases identical to TRBD2. The CDR3 is 17 amino acids. Per the germline V gene, CDR1 is LGHDT and CDR2 is YNNKEL (reference sequence). With 0 bases clipped from V and 8 bases from J, the junction kept 11 bases outside the gene matches. The DNA of the CDR3 is TGTGCCAGCAGCCAAGATATGAGGGTAGCGGGAGATCATGAGCAGTTCTTC. This sequence encodes CASSQDMRVAGDHEQFF.

The V call is TRBV27, the J call TRBJ2-3; 8 nucleotides align to TRBD2. The germline CDR1 and CDR2 sequences are MNHEY and SMNVEV (reference sequence). The CDR3 runs to 15 residues. Trimming at V came to 7 bases and at J to 3 bases, leaving 9 bases not matched to a gene. CDR3 sequence reads: CASTFRGGRTDTQYF. In DNA form, the CDR3 reads TGTGCCAGCACCTTCCGGGGGGGGCGGACAGATACGCAGTATTTT.

The V call is TRBV6-2 or TRBV6-3, the J call TRBJ1-5; 11 bases map to TRBD1. J was trimmed by 4 bases and V by 6 bases; bases with no gene match: 8. CDR3 length equals 16 residues. Germline V lookup: CDR1 MNHEY, CDR2 SVGEGT. CDR3: CASRNAGTGGNQPQHF. The CDR3 DNA follows: TGTGCCAGCAGAAACGCTGGGACAGGGGGAAATCAGCCCCAGCATTTT.

The rearrangement joins TRBV6-5 to TRBJ1-1, with D maybe TRBD1 (5 bases). Germline assignment: CDR1 MNHEY and CDR2 SVGAGI. The CDR3 is 16 residues long. V was cut by 4 bases and J by 1 base, with 16 bases left in between. The CDR3: CASSSPGLLRNTEAFF. The CDR3 bases are TGTGCCAGCAGTTCCCCGGGACTTTTAAGGAACACTGAAGCTTTCTTT.

Only a few counts were recorded for this clonotype. The chain is built from TRBV5-1 and TRBJ1-1; D is uncertain. The CDR3 runs 14 residues. CDR1 and CDR2 (germline): SGHRS, YFSETQ. The V end was cut by 4 bases, the J end by 3 bases, with 13 bases between. In DNA form, the CDR3 reads TGCGCCAGCAGCACATGGGAGGAGGACACTGAAGCTTTCTTT. This sequence encodes CASSTWEEDTEAFF.

Of note for this clonotype: This could be a read error, since a much larger clone is one nucleotide away. The CDR3 coding sequence is TGTGCCGGCAGCTCCTCTTACGTGCAGTTCTTC. Its protein product is CAGSSSYVQFF. The chain has TRBV7-2 and TRBJ2-1; no clear D. The germline V gene encodes CDR1 SGHTA and CDR2 FQGNSA. This CDR3 spans 11 amino acids. The full variable domain, rest sourced from reference TRBV7-2 and TRBJ2-1, is GAGVSQSPSNKVTEKGKDVELRCDPISGHTALYWYRQSLGQGLEFLIYFQGNSAPDKSGLPSDRFSAERTGGSVSTLTIQRTQQEDSAVYLCAGSSSYVQFFGPGTRLTVL.

This clonotype was seen repeatedly, ten times or more. V is TRBV2 and J is TRBJ2-5, with 7 bases aligning to TRBD2. Germline V gene sequence: CDR1 SNHLY, CDR2 FYNNEI. Trimming cost V 3 bases and J 5 bases; bases outside gene matches: 0. The CDR3 is made up of 12 amino acids. CDR3 amino acids: CASSEGGETQYF. The CDR3 DNA follows: TGTGCCAGCAGTGAGGGAGGGGAGACCCAGTACTTC.

V and J are TRBV6-5 and TRBJ2-7; D is possibly TRBD1 or TRBD2 (5 bases each). CDR1 and CDR2 from the germline V gene are MNHEY and SVGAGI. This CDR3 has 15 residues. V lost 4 bases and J lost 1, with 14 bases in between. CDR3: CASSSKPGRSYEQYF. The CDR3 DNA follows: TGTGCCAGCAGTTCTAAACCGGGACGTTCCTACGAGCAGTACTTC.

The rearrangement joins TRBV7-2 to TRBJ1-3; no clear D gene. The germline V gene encodes CDR1 SGHTA and CDR2 FQGNSA. With 5 bases removed from V and 2 bases from J, the gap between germline ends came to 13 bases. This CDR3 region has 15 residues. The CDR3 is CASSRRGTAGNTIYF. The DNA for the CDR3 is TGTGCCAGCAGCCGACGGGGAACAGCTGGAAACACCATATATTTT.

CDR3: CASSLEGTASYEQYF. DNA of the CDR3: TGTGCCAGCAGCTTAGAGGGGACGGCGAGCTACGAGCAGTACTTC. This chain uses TRBV7-6 with TRBJ2-7, with D perhaps matching TRBD1 or TRBD2 (5 bases each). The germline CDR1 and CDR2 sequences are SGHVS and FNYEAQ. This CDR3 spans 15 amino acids. The V and J ends lost 1 base and 3 bases respectively, with 13 bases between them.

The chain recombines TRBV18 with TRBJ2-4; 9 bases are a match to TRBD2. The CDR3 covers 13 residues. The trim removed 3 bases at V and 7 bases at J, leaving 1 base unmatched. The V gene's germline CDR1 is KGHSH and CDR2 LQKENI. CDR3 residues: CASSPGLANIQYF. CDR3 DNA sequence: TGTGCCAGCTCACCGGGACTAGCTAACATTCAGTACTTC.

This clonotype was seen only a few times. The genes are TRBV20-1 and TRBJ1-1; the D is unclear. The CDR3 spans 13 residues. The V gene lost 0 bases and the J gene lost 9 bases, with 14 bases spanning the gap. Germline CDR1 DFQATT, CDR2 SNEGSKA (reference sequence). The CDR3 here is CSARDTTGIQAFF. CDR3 nucleotide sequence: TGCAGTGCTAGAGATACGACCGGGATACAAGCTTTCTTT.